The 16 T cell receptor beta chains listed next were all sequenced from one sample in a study of CD8 T cells in Susac syndrome. With random hexamers, about 0.45 to 1 ug RNA was reverse transcribed. One entry per CDR3 protein results from TCRdb running MiXCR on the immunoSEQ multiplex PCR reads. The data hold tens of thousands of distinct CDR3 sequences, with 85% to 95% observed a single time. The source material was CD8+ T cells from PBMCs. These receptors were collected from a human donor with Susac syndrome.

This rearrangement joins TRBV29-1 to TRBJ2-3, with unresolved D. Germline values: CDR1 SQVTM, CDR2 ANQGSEA. This CDR3 region has 12 residues. V was cut by 5 bases and J by 4 bases, with 10 bases left in between. CDR3 amino acids: CSVLVSADTQYF. CDR3 DNA sequence: TGCAGCGTTCTGGTCTCCGCAGATACGCAGTATTTT.

The chain combines TRBV6-6 with TRBJ2-7, with 15 positions matching TRBD2. Germline values: CDR1 MNHNY, CDR2 SVGAGI (reference sequence). Germline trimming cut 6 bases from V and 1 base from J; bases unmatched to any gene: 4. This CDR3 comprises 16 residues. The DNA for the CDR3 is TGTGCCAGCAGCATAGGGACTAGCGGGAGGTCCTACGAGCAGTACTTC. It is translated as CASSIGTSGRSYEQYF.

This chain links TRBV7-9 with TRBJ2-7; unclear D gene. The V gene's germline CDR1 is SEHNR and CDR2 FQNEAQ (reference sequence). CDR3 length equals 12 residues. V dropped 5 bases and J dropped 4 bases, with 9 bases sitting between them. CDR3 DNA sequence: TGTGCCAGCAGCCAACTGGCATACGAGCAGTACTTC. Amino acids: CASSQLAYEQYF.

The J gene is TRBJ2-1, the V gene TRBV4-1, with 9 bases matching TRBD2. V dropped 0 bases and J dropped 10; count of bases not matched to a gene: 13. The CDR3 extends over 17 amino acids. CDR1 is MGHRA, CDR2 YSYEKL, per germline. The CDR3 protein is CASSQDPSGNGYYEQFF. In nucleotides, the CDR3 is TGCGCCAGCAGCCAAGACCCTAGCGGGAATGGGTATTACGAGCAGTTCTTC.

This clonotype is a singleton in its sample. V gene TRBV6-5 combines with J gene TRBJ2-7; 7 bases are shared with TRBD1. V dropped 8 bases and J dropped 1; count of bases not matched to a gene: 5. The CDR3 length is 13 residues. In germline, CDR1 is MNHEY, CDR2 SVGAGI. Written as DNA, the CDR3 is TGTGCCAGCGGAACAGGGGATTCCTACGAGCAGTACTTC. Translating it yields CASGTGDSYEQYF.

The chain couples TRBV20-1 to TRBJ2-5; TRBD1 aligns across 9 bases. The germline CDR1 and CDR2 sequences are DFQATT and SNEGSKA (reference sequence). There are 15 residues in the CDR3. V lost 5 bases, J lost 3 bases, and 10 bases stayed unmatched. The CDR3 sequence is CSAPLHRGHEETQYF. The CDR3 nucleotides are TGCAGTGCTCCACTCCACAGGGGGCATGAAGAGACCCAGTACTTC.

The V call is TRBV2, the J call TRBJ2-1; weak D call: TRBD1 (6 bases). This CDR3 is 14 amino acids long. CDR1 and CDR2 (germline): SNHLY, FYNNEI. V was shortened by 4 bases and J by 7 bases, with 14 bases between the two germline ends. CDR3 DNA sequence: TGTGCCAGCAGTGCCCCAACAGGGCAAAATGAGCAGTTCTTC. Protein: CASSAPTGQNEQFF.

The chain links TRBV5-4 to TRBJ2-3, with D possibly matching TRBD2 (5 bases). CDR3 size: 14 residues. The germline CDR1 and CDR2 sequences are SGHNT and YYREEE (reference sequence). Trimming cost V 4 bases and J 2 bases, with 11 bases left between them. The CDR3 DNA is TGTGCCAGCAGCCCCGCCGGGGACACAGATACGCAGTATTTT. It specifies CASSPAGDTDTQYF.

The chain has TRBV9 and TRBJ2-4; either TRBD1 or TRBD2 may fit D (6 bases each). Trimming cost V 0 bases and J 5 bases, with 12 bases left between them. The length of the CDR3 is 15 residues. Looked up from germline, CDR1 is SGDLS and CDR2 is YYNGEE. CDR3 coding DNA: TGTGCCAGCAGCGTAGCCGGGGGCGTCCAAAACATTCAGTACTTC. Amino acid sequence: CASSVAGGVQNIQYF.

The chain couples TRBV29-1 to TRBJ1-2; D gene uncertain. V was pared by 2 bases and J by 0 bases, with 7 bases between. The CDR3 is 13 residues long. Per germline, CDR1 SQVTM and CDR2 ANQGSEA. The CDR3 region is CSVENLANYGYTF. The DNA for the CDR3 is TGCAGCGTTGAAAATTTAGCTAACTATGGCTACACCTTC.

This sequence joins TRBV4-2 and TRBJ2-7, with 11 nucleotides matching TRBD2. The CDR3 sequence is 16 residues long. V dropped 3 bases and J dropped 4; count of bases not matched to a gene: 8. In germline, CDR1 is LGHNA, CDR2 YNFKEQ. DNA of the CDR3: TGTGCCAGCAGCCAGTTAGCCGGGACTAGCGGATACGAGCAGTACTTC. Translation: CASSQLAGTSGYEQYF.

The genes are TRBV5-1 and TRBJ2-3; TRBD1 is a possible D gene (6 bases). The length of the CDR3 is 14 residues. V was shortened by 2 bases and J by 2 bases, with 9 bases between the two germline ends. The V gene's germline CDR1 is SGHRS and CDR2 YFSETQ. In DNA form, the CDR3 reads TGCGCCAGCAGCTTCGGACAGAACACAGATACGCAGTATTTT. Translated, it gives CASSFGQNTDTQYF. Full variable domain (missing parts from reference TRBV5-1 and TRBJ2-3): KAGVTQTPRYLIKTRGQQVTLSCSPISGHRSVSWYQQTPGQGLQFLFEYFSETQRNKGNFPGRFSGRQFSNSRSEMNVSTLELGDSALYLCASSFGQNTDTQYFGPGTRLTVL.

The V and J genes are TRBV20-1 and TRBJ2-4, with a weak D call TRBD2 (6 bases). CDR1 and CDR2 from the germline V gene are DFQATT and SNEGSKA (reference sequence). This CDR3 spans 17 amino acids. The V end lost 5 bases, the J end lost 0 bases, and 20 bases lay between the germline ends. The CDR3 sequence is CSASQEGAGSAKNIQYF. The CDR3 region has the DNA TGCAGTGCTTCTCAGGAGGGCGCTGGGTCAGCCAAAAACATTCAGTACTTC.

The V call is TRBV4-1, the J call TRBJ2-3, with D tentatively TRBD2 (6 bases). There are 13 residues in the CDR3. Germline CDR1 and CDR2: MGHRA and YSYEKL. The germline V and J ends were trimmed by 9 bases and 3 bases, with 13 bases remaining between them. CDR3 DNA sequence: TGCGCCAGTTGGGACTCTCTAACAGATACGCAGTATTTT. It encodes CASWDSLTDTQYF.

This chain connects TRBV29-1 to TRBJ2-2; TRBD2 matches 8 bases. Germline values: CDR1 SQVTM, CDR2 ANQGSEA. V shed 1 base, J shed 2 bases, and the junction held 3 bases outside the gene matches. CDR3 length: 15 amino acids. CDR3 residues: CSVEGSGRNTGELFF. CDR3 coding DNA: TGCAGCGTTGAAGGGAGCGGGAGAAACACCGGGGAGCTGTTTTTT.

The chain recombines TRBV13 with TRBJ2-1; 7 bases match TRBD2. The CDR3 has 16 amino acids. J lost 3 bases, V lost 5 bases, and 10 bases had no gene match. Per germline, CDR1 PRHDT and CDR2 FYEKMQ (reference sequence). CDR3 DNA sequence: TGTGCCAGCAGCAATATTCTAGCGGAGAACTACAATGAGCAGTTCTTC. It is translated as CASSNILAENYNEQFF.